Shown below are 23 T cell receptor beta chains from a single sample sequenced in a study of T cells in women clearing cervical HPV infection. The protocol was immunoSEQ multiplex PCR, while the TCRdb copy is restricted to in-frame clones and leaves out a portion. The sample yields 15,000 to 20,000 clones, of which the top ten take up roughly a tenth. Sequencing was carried out using blood buffy coat. These receptor sequences come from a woman between 18 and 75 years old with a cervical HPV16 infection that either progressed to CIN3+ or cleared (not recorded which).

Concerning this clone: The read finishes 3 residues shy of the CDR3 end, and the germline J gene is used to complete it. The chain recombines TRBV28 with TRBJ2-3; 7 nucleotides align to TRBD1. Per the germline V gene, CDR1 is MDHEN and CDR2 is SYDVKM. The CDR3 length is 12 residues. This CDR3 is CASSLKGTAQYF. The sequenced part of the CDR3 DNA is TGTGCCAGCAGTTTGAAAGGGACAGCG.

Turning to this clone: Read coverage stops 3 residues before the CDR3 terminus; the germline J gene supplies the remainder. The chain recombines TRBV10-3 with TRBJ2-3; TRBD2 matches at 7 bases. Germline CDR1 reads ENHRY; CDR2 reads SYGVKD. V dropped 3 bases and J dropped 5; count of bases not matched to a gene: 11. This CDR3 is built from 16 residues. CDR3 bases read: TGTGCCATCAGTGATGGGTTAGCGGGTCGAAAAGATACG. It encodes CAISDGLAGRKDT. The whole CDR3 reads CAISDGLAGRKDTQYF.

Worth noting for this clone: The read ends 3 residues early relative to the CDR3; the germline J gene fills the gap. The rearrangement links TRBV19 to TRBJ2-7, with TRBD1 identical over 9 bases. After removal of 5 bases from V and 5 bases from J, the junction contained 7 bases not matched to a gene. This CDR3 is 14 amino acids long. Germline CDR1 and CDR2: LNHDA and SQIVND (reference sequence). The CDR3 reads CASSPGQGPHEQYF. Partial CDR3 DNA: TGTGCCAGTAGTCCGGGACAGGGCCCCCACGAG.

A note on this clone: The CDR3 extends 3 residues past the end of the read, so its final part is completed from the germline J gene. J is TRBJ2-5 and V is TRBV5-4, with D possibly being TRBD1 (8 bases). The germline V and J ends were trimmed by 4 bases and 3 bases, with 16 bases remaining between them. The CDR3 runs to 15 residues. CDR1 is SGHNT and CDR2 is YYREEE in the germline V gene (reference sequence). The sequenced part of the CDR3 DNA is TGTGCCAGCAGCCCCAGGGGGCTAGCGGAAGAGACC. Translation: CASSPRGLAEET. The entire CDR3 sequence reads CASSPRGLAEETQYF. The full variable domain, rest sourced from reference TRBV5-4 and TRBJ2-5, is ETGVTQSPTHLIKTRGQQVTLRCSSQSGHNTVSWYQQALGQGPQFIFQYYREEENGRGNFPPRFSGLQFPNYSSELNVNALELDDSALYLCASSPRGLAEETQYFGPGTRLLVL.

Notes on this clone: The read halts 3 residues ahead of the CDR3 end, with the missing end drawn from the germline J gene. The rearrangement uses TRBV30 and TRBJ2-3; 10 bases are shared with TRBD2. This CDR3 is 15 amino acids long. The junction had 4 bases not matched to a gene; V was cut back by 3 bases and J by 1 base. Germline loops: CDR1 GTSNPN, CDR2 SVGIG (reference sequence). The covered CDR3 bases are TGTGCCTGGAGCGCAGGGACTAGCGGCACAGATACG. This sequence encodes CAWSAGTSGTDT. The complete CDR3 protein is CAWSAGTSGTDTQYF.

On this clone itself: The read ends 3 residues shy of where the CDR3 ends; the end is completed using the germline J gene. This chain uses TRBV2 with TRBJ2-4; D perhaps matches TRBD1 (5 bases). The CDR3 spans 17 residues. V lost 3 bases, J lost 0 bases, and 15 bases lay in between. Germline CDR1 and CDR2: SNHLY and FYNNEI. CDR3 DNA (partial): TGTGCCAGCAGTGATGTGACAGTACGAACAGCCAAAAACATT. Its protein is CASSDVTVRTAKNI. The full CDR3 reads CASSDVTVRTAKNIQYF.

To note about this clone: The observed sequence ends 3 residues before the CDR3 terminus, with the missing tail filled in from the germline J gene. The chain joins TRBV5-1 to TRBJ2-7, with TRBD2 matching 7 bases. Germline loops: CDR1 SGHRS, CDR2 YFSETQ. The CDR3 contains 14 residues. Trimming at V came to 0 bases and at J to 3 bases, leaving 3 bases not matched to a gene. The CDR3: CASSLVGTNYEQYF. The CDR3 DNA, read in part, is TGCGCCAGCAGCTTGGTGGGGACTAACTACGAG.

A remark on this clone: The read ends 3 residues before the CDR3 terminus; that terminus is restored from the germline J gene. V is TRBV29-1 and J is TRBJ2-1; perhaps TRBD1 as D (5 bases). There are 11 residues in the CDR3. The germline CDR1 and CDR2 sequences are SQVTM and ANQGSEA. Trimming removed 3 bases at V and 7 bases at J, with 7 bases between. CDR3 bases read: TGCAGCGTTGATGGGGCGAATGAG. Its protein is CSVDGANE. The full CDR3 sequence reads CSVDGANEQFF.

With respect to this clone: The read ends 3 residues early relative to the CDR3; the germline J gene fills the gap. The chain has TRBV12-3 or TRBV12-4 and TRBJ2-3; a weak D match, TRBD2 (7 bases). The CDR3 spans 16 residues. The ends were cut back, 3 bases at V and 2 bases at J, with 15 bases in the middle. CDR3 loop: CASSLGRGATTDTQYF. The DNA read from the CDR3 is TGTGCCAGCAGTTTGGGTCGGGGGGCAACCACAGATACG.

As for this clone: The read finishes 3 residues shy of the CDR3 end, and the germline J gene is used to complete it. The chain employs TRBV11-2 and TRBJ2-7, with 7 bases matching TRBD2. The CDR3 contains 15 residues. Germline values: CDR1 SGHAT, CDR2 FQNNGV. The ends lost 5 bases at V and 6 bases at J; junction bases unmatched: 13. CDR3 protein: CASSASGIGPLEQYF. The CDR3 bases that were read are TGTGCCAGCAGCGCCAGCGGGATCGGTCCCCTCGAG.

Turning to this clone: The sequenced fragment ends 3 residues before the CDR3 boundary, so the rest is inferred from the germline J gene. The chain is built from TRBV7-6 and TRBJ1-6; D is uncertain. Per the germline V gene, CDR1 is SGHVS and CDR2 is FNYEAQ. Trimming shortened V by 0 bases and J by 9 bases, and 12 bases separated the two germline ends. The CDR3 is 15 residues long. CDR3 DNA, as far as it was read: TGTGCCAGCAGCTTAGCGTCCGGTATTACTTCACCC. Amino acid sequence: CASSLASGITSP. The full CDR3 reads CASSLASGITSPLHF.

With respect to this clone: Germline is not matched at one junction end, which may reflect a read error. From the germline J gene comes the end of the CDR3, since the read stops 3 residues before it. The rearrangement uses TRBV28 and TRBJ2-3; TRBD2 matches 11 bases. The CDR3 sequence is 20 residues long. Germline V gene sequence: CDR1 MDHEN, CDR2 SYDVKM. CDR3 bases read: TGTGCCAGTAGTTCATATAGGGGGGCTAGCGGGAGGTCGAGGAGAGATACG. Translating gives CASSSYRGASGRSRRDT. The entire CDR3 protein reads CASSSYRGASGRSRRDTQYF.

The sequenced CDR3 bases are TGTGCCAGTAGTACGGGACAGTCCAATGAG. Its translation is CASSTGQSNE. The complete CDR3 reads CASSTGQSNEQFF. The chain joins TRBV19 to TRBJ2-1; 7 positions agree with TRBD1. The sequenced fragment ends 3 residues before the CDR3 boundary, so the rest is inferred from the germline J gene. V lost 4 bases, J lost 6 bases, and 3 bases stayed unmatched. The CDR3 covers 13 residues. Per germline, CDR1 LNHDA and CDR2 SQIVND (reference sequence).

As regards this clone: The observed sequence ends 3 residues before the CDR3 terminus, with the missing tail filled in from the germline J gene. The chain couples TRBV4-1 to TRBJ2-3, with 8 nucleotides matching TRBD1. The CDR3 extends over 18 amino acids. After removal of 0 bases from V and 3 bases from J, the junction contained 11 bases not matched to a gene. Germline V gene lookup returns CDR1 MGHRA and CDR2 YSYEKL. The sequenced part of the CDR3 DNA is TGCGCCAGCAGCCAAGATACGGGACAGGCCGCGCAGACAGATACG. Protein sequence: CASSQDTGQAAQTDT. The CDR3 as a whole reads CASSQDTGQAAQTDTQYF.

Regarding this clone: With the read ending 3 residues before the CDR3 end, the germline J gene is used to fill in that end. The chain uses TRBV5-1 and TRBJ1-2, with a tentative D call TRBD1 (6 bases). Germline V CDR1 and CDR2: SGHRS, YFSETQ. The CDR3 consists of 15 residues. Between the trimmed V and J ends, which lost 4 bases and 4 bases, there was a span of 17 bases. Here the CDR3 reads CASSPPTTGSYGYTF. The part of the CDR3 DNA that was read is TGCGCCAGCAGCCCACCCACGACAGGATCCTATGGC.

As to this clone: Coverage ceases 3 residues before the CDR3 finishes, and the germline J gene fills in the end. This chain joins TRBV20-1 and TRBJ2-7; 7 positions match TRBD1. The CDR3 has 15 residues. V trimming: 0 bases; J trimming: 3 bases; junction bases outside the gene matches: 8. CDR1 is DFQATT, CDR2 SNEGSKA, per germline (reference sequence). The CDR3 protein is CSARDRDSYYYEQYF. CDR3 bases read: TGCAGTGCTAGAGATAGGGACAGCTACTACTACGAG.

Notes on this clone: The sequence runs out 3 residues before the end of the CDR3; the remainder is reconstructed from the germline J gene. The chain links TRBV2 to TRBJ2-2; D gene ambiguous. V was pared by 5 bases and J by 0 bases, with 10 bases between. CDR3 length: 15 amino acids. Germline values: CDR1 SNHLY, CDR2 FYNNEI. Incomplete CDR3 DNA: TGTGCCAGCAGTAAGCAGCGAGCGAACACCGGGGAG. Translated: CASSKQRANTGE. The CDR3 in its entirety is CASSKQRANTGELFF.

With regard to this clone: The read ends 3 residues before the CDR3 terminus; that terminus is restored from the germline J gene. The chain links TRBV19 to TRBJ1-1; a weak D match, TRBD1 (6 bases). CDR3 length equals 14 residues. Germline CDR1 and CDR2: LNHDA and SQIVND (reference sequence). Trimming took off 6 bases at V and 1 base at J, with 12 bases between the two ends. The CDR3 bases that were read are TGTGCCAGTAGCAAACAGGGATGGAACACTGAA. Its translation: CASSKQGWNTE. The whole CDR3 is CASSKQGWNTEAFF.

Of note for this clone: Read coverage stops 3 residues before the CDR3 terminus; the germline J gene supplies the remainder. The chain couples TRBV29-1 to TRBJ1-5, with TRBD1 identical over 8 bases. From germline, CDR1 is SQVTM and CDR2 ANQGSEA. V shed 2 bases and J 5 bases; nucleotides not matched to a gene: 2. The CDR3 has 13 residues. The covered CDR3 bases are TGCAGCGTTGAACAGGGGGCAGATCAGCCC. As protein: CSVEQGADQP. The whole CDR3 sequence reads CSVEQGADQPQHF.

A note on this clone: The read ends 3 residues early relative to the CDR3; the germline J gene fills the gap. This rearrangement joins TRBV2 to TRBJ1-6, with 7 bases that match TRBD1. In germline, CDR1 is SNHLY, CDR2 FYNNEI. With V trimmed by 6 bases and J by 5 bases, 10 bases remained unmatched. The CDR3 loop spans 16 amino acids. CDR3 in amino acids: CASRDRASGDNSPLHF. CDR3 bases read: TGTGCCAGCAGAGACAGGGCATCGGGCGATAATTCACCC.

As regards this clone: The sequence runs out 3 residues before the end of the CDR3; the remainder is reconstructed from the germline J gene. The rearrangement joins TRBV19 to TRBJ1-3; the D is unclear. Trimming cost V 11 bases and J 0 bases, with 11 bases left between them. CDR1 is LNHDA, CDR2 SQIVND, per germline (reference sequence). This CDR3 spans 13 amino acids. The sequenced part of the CDR3 DNA is TGTGCCTCCTCGGCGGCCTCTGGAAACACC. It encodes CASSAASGNT. The whole CDR3 region reads CASSAASGNTIYF.

A word on this clone: Coverage ceases 3 residues before the CDR3 finishes, and the germline J gene fills in the end. The genes are TRBV2 and TRBJ1-5; no firm D call. CDR1 and CDR2 (germline): SNHLY, FYNNEI. CDR3 length: 17 residues. V was shortened by 8 bases and J by 6 bases, with 26 bases between the two germline ends. CDR3 amino acids: CASSRPRRSGNRQPQHF. The covered CDR3 bases are TGTGCCAGCTCTCGACCGCGGAGGTCGGGTAATCGTCAGCCC.

In the case of this clone: The missing CDR3 end, 3 residues past where the read stops, is filled in from the germline J gene. The chain joins TRBV7-3 to TRBJ2-3, with TRBD1 as a possible D gene (6 bases). Trimming left V 4 bases short and J 2 bases short, with 10 bases between. From germline, CDR1 is SGHTA and CDR2 FQGTGA. This CDR3 region has 14 residues. The CDR3 loop reads CASSSHRDTDTQYF. The part of the CDR3 DNA that was read is TGTGCCAGCAGCTCCCACAGGGACACAGATACG.